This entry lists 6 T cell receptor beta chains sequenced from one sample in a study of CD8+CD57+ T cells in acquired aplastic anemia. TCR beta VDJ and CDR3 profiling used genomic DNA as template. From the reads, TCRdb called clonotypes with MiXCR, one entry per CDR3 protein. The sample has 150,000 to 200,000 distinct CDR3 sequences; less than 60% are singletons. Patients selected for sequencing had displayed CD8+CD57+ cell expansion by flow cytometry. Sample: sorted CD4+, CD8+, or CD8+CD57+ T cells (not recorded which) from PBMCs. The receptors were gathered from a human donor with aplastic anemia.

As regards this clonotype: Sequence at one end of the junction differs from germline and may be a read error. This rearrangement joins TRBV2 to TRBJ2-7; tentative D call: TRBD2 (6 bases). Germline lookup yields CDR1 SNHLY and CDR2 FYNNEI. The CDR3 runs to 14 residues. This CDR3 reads CASSATSPEGEQYF. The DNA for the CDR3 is TGCGCCAGCAGCGCGACATCTCCGGAGGGCGAGCAGTACTTC.

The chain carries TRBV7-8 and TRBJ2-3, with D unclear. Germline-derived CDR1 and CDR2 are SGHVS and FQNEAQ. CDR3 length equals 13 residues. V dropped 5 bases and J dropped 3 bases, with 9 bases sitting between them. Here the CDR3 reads CASSDLGTDTQYF. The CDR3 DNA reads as TGTGCCAGCAGCGACCTAGGGACAGATACGCAGTATTTT.

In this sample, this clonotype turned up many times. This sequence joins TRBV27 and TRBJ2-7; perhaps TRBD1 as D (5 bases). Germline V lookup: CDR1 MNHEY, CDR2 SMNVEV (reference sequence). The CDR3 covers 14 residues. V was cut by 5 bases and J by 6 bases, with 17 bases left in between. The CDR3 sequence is CASSVTPRVGEQYF. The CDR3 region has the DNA TGTGCCAGCAGTGTCACCCCCAGGGTCGGCGAGCAGTACTTC.

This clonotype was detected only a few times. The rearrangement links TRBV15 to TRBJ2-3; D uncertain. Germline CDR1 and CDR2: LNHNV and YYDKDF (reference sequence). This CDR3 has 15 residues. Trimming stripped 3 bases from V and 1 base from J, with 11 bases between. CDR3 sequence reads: CATSSHLGGTDTQYF. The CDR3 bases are TGTGCCACCAGCAGCCACTTAGGAGGCACAGATACGCAGTATTTT. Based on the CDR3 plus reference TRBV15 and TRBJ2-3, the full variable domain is DAMVIQNPRYQVTQFGKPVTLSCSQTLNHNVMYWYQQKSSQAPKLLFHYYDKDFNNEADTPDNFQSRRPNTSFCFLDIRSPGLGDTAMYLCATSSHLGGTDTQYFGPGTRLTVL.

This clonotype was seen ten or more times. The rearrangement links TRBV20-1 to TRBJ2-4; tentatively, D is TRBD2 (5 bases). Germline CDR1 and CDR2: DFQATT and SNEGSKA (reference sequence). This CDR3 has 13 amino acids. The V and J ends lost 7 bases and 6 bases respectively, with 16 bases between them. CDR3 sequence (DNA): TGCAGTGTCCCGGGATCTAGCCTAAACATTCAGTACTTC. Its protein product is CSVPGSSLNIQYF.

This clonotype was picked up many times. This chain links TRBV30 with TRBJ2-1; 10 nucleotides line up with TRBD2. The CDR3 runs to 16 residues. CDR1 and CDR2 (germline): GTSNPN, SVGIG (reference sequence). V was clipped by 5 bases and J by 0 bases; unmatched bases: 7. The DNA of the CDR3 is TGTGCCTGGGGTAGCGGGAGGATGAGCTCCTACAATGAGCAGTTCTTC. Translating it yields CAWGSGRMSSYNEQFF.